This is a list of T cell receptor beta chains from one sample in a study of radiotherapy plus CTLA-4 blockade in lung cancer. Generated by immunoSEQ multiplex PCR, the TCRdb table keeps only in-frame clones and is missing some. This sample has about 90,000 clones, with over 75% found just once. This sample comprised peripheral blood, obtained from a patient treated with radiotherapy plus ipilimumab. The receptor set was obtained from a human donor with non-small cell lung cancer that progressed on radiotherapy plus ipilimumab. The CDR3 runs from the conserved cysteine through the conserved F or W. The D gene is left open where the match is weak. Rows may omit the clone size; those that give it use once, few, many or a size class.

>.|TRBJ2-2|once|TRBV11-1
TGTGCCAGCAGCTTAGTTCCCGGGGGAGGCAACACCGGGGAGCTGTTTTTT
CASSLVPGGGNTGELFF
>.|TRBJ1-4|.|TRBV19
TGTGCCAGTAGGCGACAGGTTAATGAAAAACTGTTTTTT
CASRRQVNEKLFF
>.|TRBJ2-2|.|TRBV10-3
TGTGCCATCAGTGAAAGGGGACCGCCAAACACCGGGGAGCTGTTTTTT
CAISERGPPNTGELFF
>.|TRBJ1-1|.|TRBV9
TGTGCCAGCAGCTCGGGGGGGCTGAACACCGAAGCTTTCTTT
CASSSGGLNTEAFF
>.|TRBJ2-3|.|TRBV18
TGTGCCAGCTCACCCAAGGCACCGACTAGCACAGATACGCAGTATTTT
CASSPKAPTSTDTQYF
>TRBD1|TRBJ2-1|once|TRBV7-3
TGTGCCAGCAGCCACAGGGGGCAGGGCATCTTGGGGTACAATGAGCAGTTCTTC
CASSHRGQGILGYNEQFF
>.|TRBJ2-1|.|TRBV11-2
TGTGCCAGCAGCTCCGGGGCGGGGAGCTCCTACAATGAGCAGTTCTTC
CASSSGAGSSYNEQFF
>TRBD1|TRBJ1-2|.|TRBV18
TGTGCCAGCTCAGCGGACAGGGGGCCGGGAGGCTACACCTTC
CASSADRGPGGYTF
>.|TRBJ1-3|.|TRBV6-1
TGTGCCAGCAGTGAAGGGGCAGCCTCTGGAAACACCATATATTTT
CASSEGAASGNTIYF
>TRBD1|TRBJ1-2|.|TRBV5-4
TGTGCCAGCAGCCGCGAGACAGGGGACGGCTACACCTTC
CASSRETGDGYTF
>.|TRBJ1-2|.|TRBV29-1
TGCAGCGTCCTGACAGGAGGCGACTATGGCTACACCTTC
CSVLTGGDYGYTF
>.|TRBJ2-2|.|TRBV27
TGTGCCAGCAGGACGGGGGGCTCTATAAGCACCGGGGAGCTGTTTTTT
CASRTGGSISTGELFF
>TRBD2|TRBJ2-5|.|TRBV4-1
TGCGCCAGCAGCCCTAGACTAGCGGGGGCCAGAGAGACCCAGTACTTC
CASSPRLAGARETQYF
>TRBD2|TRBJ2-2|once|TRBV7-6
TGTGCCAGCAGCACCCCGGCTAGCGGGGGCCCTGCGAACACCGGGGAGCTGTTTTTT
CASSTPASGGPANTGELFF
>.|TRBJ1-3|.|TRBV19
TGTGCCAGTACATCCAACAGGGCCTCTGGAAACACCATATATTTT
CASTSNRASGNTIYF
>.|TRBJ2-7|.|TRBV23-1
TGCGCCAGCAGTCACCCCGGAGGGGTTTACGAGCAGTACTTC
CASSHPGGVYEQYF
>.|TRBJ1-1|.|TRBV5-4
TGTGCCAGCAGCACCCGGGGGCGGATGAACACTGAAGCTTTCTTT
CASSTRGRMNTEAFF
>.|TRBJ2-5|.|TRBV13
TGTGCCAGCAGCTTGAGACAGGAGGTCCAAGAGACCCAGTACTTC
CASSLRQEVQETQYF
>TRBD2|TRBJ2-5|.|TRBV6-5
TGTGCCAGCAGTTATACGGGGGGGCAAGAGACCCAGTACTTC
CASSYTGGQETQYF
>.|TRBJ2-2|.|TRBV19
TGTGCCAGTTTTTCCCATTTAAGTAGGGGCAGTCACACCGGGGAGCTGTTTTTT
CASFSHLSRGSHTGELFF
>.|TRBJ2-7|few|TRBV6-6
TGTGCCAGCAGTGACTACGAGCAGTACTTC
CASSDYEQYF
>.|TRBJ1-1|.|TRBV19
TGTGCCAGTAGTCCCCGGGACTCGAACACTGAAGCTTTCTTT
CASSPRDSNTEAFF
>TRBD1|TRBJ2-5|.|TRBV18
TGTGCCAGCTCAGACAGGGTCCGCTCCGAAGAGACCCAGTACTTC
CASSDRVRSEETQYF
>.|TRBJ1-1|.|TRBV27
TGTGCCAGCAGTTTTAAAAGGACTGAAGCTTTCTTT
CASSFKRTEAFF
>.|TRBJ1-1|.|TRBV5-8
TGTGCCAGCAGCTTCTCGACGGCCACCACTGAAGCTTTCTTT
CASSFSTATTEAFF
>.|TRBJ1-1|.|TRBV4-1
TGCGCCAGCACCCCACACGAGGGTTCGGGAATTGAAGCTTTCTTT
CASTPHEGSGIEAFF